These 13 T cell receptor beta chains originate from one sample sequenced in a study of chemoradiotherapy in HPV16-positive cancers. The repertoire was sequenced with immunoSEQ multiplex PCR; TCRdb's copy has only in-frame clones and lacks some. Of approximately 7,700 clones detected, over 75% appear once; the ten largest clones hold roughly 3%. Sample: tumor tissue, taken from a patient who underwent chemoradiotherapy. The receptors were sampled from a human donor with HPV-associated anogenital cancer.

The V gene is TRBV15, the J gene TRBJ2-7; maybe TRBD2 (7 bases). The germline gives CDR1 LNHNV, CDR2 YYDKDF (reference sequence). The CDR3 spans 14 residues. V lost 1 base to trimming and J lost 6 bases, with 13 bases between them. The CDR3 DNA follows: TGTGCCACCAGCAGAGTCGGGGGGCTCGGCGAGCAGTACGTC. Amino acids: CATSRVGGLGEQYV.

V gene TRBV6-1 combines with J gene TRBJ1-1, with TRBD1 as a possible D gene (5 bases). CDR3 length equals 15 residues. V lost 6 bases and J lost 5, with 19 bases in between. The germline gives CDR1 MNHNS, CDR2 SASEGT. The CDR3 sequence: CASRRGTDSRTEAFF. As DNA, the CDR3 is TGTGCCAGCAGGAGGGGAACAGACAGTCGGACTGAAGCTTTCTTT.

The rearrangement joins TRBV6-1 to TRBJ1-2; 7 bases fit TRBD1. Trimming cost V 5 bases and J 7 bases; bases outside gene matches: 7. CDR1 is MNHNS and CDR2 is SASEGT in the germline V gene. This CDR3 has 13 residues. CDR3 nucleotides: TGTGCCAGCAGTCTAACAGGGGATCGTGGCTACACCTTC. This translates into CASSLTGDRGYTF.

This chain uses TRBV11-2 with TRBJ2-5; D ambiguous. The germline V gene has CDR1 SGHAT and CDR2 FQNNGV. Trimming cost V 7 bases and J 2 bases, with 2 bases left between them. The CDR3 has 10 residues. CDR3 loop: CASMQETQYF. The CDR3 bases are TGTGCCAGCATGCAAGAGACCCAGTACTTC.

The genes are TRBV5-4 and TRBJ2-7; TRBD1 might be the D (6 bases). CDR1 SGHNT and CDR2 YYREEE come from the germline V gene (reference sequence). The CDR3 runs to 16 residues. Deletions cut 3 bases from V and 5 bases from J, with 21 bases between. CDR3 sequence: CASSSSIIRQADEQYV. CDR3 coding DNA: TGTGCCAGCAGCTCCTCAATTATTAGACAGGCTGACGAGCAGTACGTC.

This sequence joins TRBV7-9 and TRBJ1-2, with D possibly being TRBD1 (6 bases). Trimming took 4 bases from V and 2 from J, leaving 20 bases between them. Germline CDR1 and CDR2: SEHNR and FQNEAQ (reference sequence). This CDR3 is built from 17 residues. CDR3 in amino acids: CASSSYRTGRLNYGYTF. CDR3 DNA: TGTGCCAGCAGCTCCTACAGAACAGGGCGTTTAAACTATGGCTACACCTTC.

The chain uses TRBV10-3 and TRBJ1-6, with D unclear. Germline V gene data show CDR1 as ENHRY and CDR2 as SYGVKD. With 10 bases removed from V and 6 bases from J, the gap between germline ends came to 13 bases. The CDR3 totals 13 residues. Written as DNA, the CDR3 is TGTGCCACCCAGCCAGAGCTTAATTCACCCCTCCACTTT. Protein: CATQPELNSPLHF.

The rearrangement joins TRBV5-4 to TRBJ1-4, with 7 nucleotides matching TRBD1. From germline, CDR1 is SGHNT and CDR2 YYREEE (reference sequence). With V trimmed by 0 bases and J by 8 bases, 4 bases remained unmatched. This CDR3 is 14 amino acids long. The CDR3: CASSLEGAREKLFF. The DNA of the CDR3 is TGTGCCAGCAGCTTGGAGGGGGCGCGGGAAAAACTGTTTTTT.

The chain employs TRBV18 and TRBJ1-2; D ambiguous. This CDR3 has 17 amino acids. Trimming removed 4 bases at V and 8 bases at J, with 26 bases between. Looked up from germline, CDR1 is KGHSH and CDR2 is LQKENI. For the CDR3, the DNA is TGTGCCAGCTCACAACCCAGGACGGGGAATCTTAAGGGCGGCTACACCTTC. This gives the protein CASSQPRTGNLKGGYTF.

The V call is TRBV23-1, the J call TRBJ2-7; D is ambiguous. TRBV23-1 counts as an open reading frame of uncertain function. V lost 2 bases, J lost 0 bases, and 14 bases lay in between. This CDR3 region has 16 residues. In DNA form, the CDR3 reads TGCGCCAGCAGTCAAATCGGCCAGAAGAGCTCCTACGAGCAGTACGTC. It codes for CASSQIGQKSSYEQYV.

The chain couples TRBV6-1 to TRBJ1-2, with a weak D call TRBD1 (6 bases). This CDR3 region has 14 residues. V lost 3 bases and J lost 5, with 13 bases in between. The germline CDR1 and CDR2 sequences are MNHNS and SASEGT. CDR3 protein: CASSEGGGGYGYTF. The CDR3 DNA reads TGTGCCAGCAGTGAGGGAGGGGGAGGGTATGGCTACACCTTC.

The V gene is TRBV5-4, the J gene TRBJ1-3, with 9 nucleotides matching TRBD1. With V trimmed by 3 bases and J by 4 bases, 5 bases remained unmatched. The CDR3 contains 15 residues. Germline V gene sequence: CDR1 SGHNT, CDR2 YYREEE (reference sequence). The CDR3 protein is CASSSRDREGNTIYF. In DNA, the CDR3 is TGTGCCAGCAGCTCCCGGGACAGGGAGGGAAACACCATATATTTT.

This chain uses TRBV10-2 with TRBJ1-5, with TRBD1 as a possible D gene (5 bases). The germline V gene has CDR1 WSHSY and CDR2 SAAADI. The CDR3 runs to 15 residues. V was clipped by 0 bases and J by 2 bases, with 8 bases between them. CDR3 in amino acids: CASSESGHRNQPQHF. The CDR3 bases are TGCGCCAGCAGTGAGTCAGGACATCGCAATCAGCCCCAGCATTTT.